Detailed here is one T cell receptor (beta chain). What it binds is unknown. This specimen belongs to a study of OX40 agonist ivuxolimab in advanced cancers. Study-level information: Earlier anti-PD-1, anti-PD-L1 or anti-CTLA-4 therapy was permitted; about 39% had received some.

TCRdb's table, derived via immunoSEQ multiplex PCR, lists solely in-frame clones and lacks some. The table has roughly 18,000 clones, 70% to 90% seen once. General study points: Researchers report that CD8+ T cells had, on average, more expanded clones than CD4+. Clonal expansion by week 6 occurred in CD4+ and CD8+ blood T cells (at 0.1 to 3.0 mg/kg).

V lost 0 bases and J 0 bases, leaving 8 bases between the germline ends. This CDR3 spans 15 amino acids. The germline gives CDR1 SGHNT, CDR2 YENEEA. This TCR came from an adult with an advanced solid tumor such as melanoma, head and neck, liver or kidney cancer. The sample consisted of CD4+ or CD8+ T cells sorted from blood, taken in a trial of the OX40 agonist ivuxolimab. The chain joins TRBV11-3 to TRBJ1-1, with D perhaps TRBD1 (5 bases). CDR3 loop: CASSLDGHLNTEAFF. The CDR3 DNA is TGTGCCAGCAGCTTAGATGGACACCTGAACACTGAAGCTTTCTTT. Looking up the rest from reference TRBV11-3 and TRBJ1-1 gives the full variable domain: EAGVVQSPRYKIIEKKQPVAFWCNPISGHNTLYWYLQNLGQGPELLIRYENEEAVDDSQLPKDRFSAERLKGVDSTLKIQPAELGDSAVYLCASSLDGHLNTEAFFGQGTRLTVV.